Each of the 29 T cell receptor beta chains below was sequenced from the same sample in a study of blood T cell repertoires in COVID-19. The assay was immunoSEQ multiplex PCR, and TCRdb's table has in-frame clones only and misses some. Among nearly 250,000 clones listed, 70% to 90% were seen once. Sequencing was done on a sample of PBMCs or T cells enriched from blood (not recorded which). The receptors come from a woman in her 50s with acute COVID-19.

J is TRBJ1-2 and V is TRBV21-1; TRBD1 is taken as the D call from the table, unchecked against the DNA. TRBV21-1 is annotated as a pseudogene. CDR3 length equals 16 residues. CDR3 sequence: CASSKEARQGMRGYTF. The CDR3 DNA reads as TGTGCCAGCAGCAAAGAGGCTCGACAGGGGATGAGGGGCTACACCTTC.

The J gene is TRBJ1-2, the V gene TRBV5-3; possibly TRBD1 for D (5 bases). TRBV5-3 is marked as an open reading frame, function uncertain. The CDR3 length is 13 residues. Trimming took off 0 bases at V and 6 bases at J, with 9 bases between the two ends. CDR3 sequence: CARSLGPGHGYTF. The CDR3 DNA reads TGTGCCAGAAGCTTGGGTCCAGGGCATGGCTACACCTTC.

A few counts support this clone. This chain links TRBV19 with TRBJ2-3; D perhaps matches TRBD1 (5 bases). Germline CDR1 LNHDA, CDR2 SQIVND (reference sequence). This CDR3 spans 15 amino acids. The germline V and J ends were trimmed by 0 bases and 3 bases, with 10 bases remaining between them. The CDR3 spells CASSIDMQGTDTQYF. The DNA of the CDR3 is TGTGCCAGTAGTATAGATATGCAGGGAACAGATACGCAGTATTTT.

This chain links TRBV7-9 with TRBJ1-2; TRBD1 is a possible D gene (5 bases). V was pared by 1 base and J by 2 bases, with 11 bases between. Germline V lookup: CDR1 SEHNR, CDR2 FQNEAQ (reference sequence). This CDR3 has 15 residues. CDR3: CASSLVNRLNYGYTF. DNA of the CDR3: TGTGCCAGCAGCTTAGTAAACAGGTTGAACTATGGCTACACCTTC. Full variable domain (rest looked up from reference TRBV7-9 and TRBJ1-2): DTGVSQNPRHKITKRGQNVTFRCDPISEHNRLYWYRQTLGQGPEFLTYFQNEAQLEKSRLLSDRFSAERPKGSFSTLEIQRTEQGDSAMYLCASSLVNRLNYGYTFGSGTRLTVV.

J is TRBJ2-1 and V is TRBV14; 12 nucleotides match TRBD1. Trimming removed 3 bases from V and 7 bases from J; junction bases left unmatched: 13. CDR3 size: 18 residues. Germline V gene lookup returns CDR1 SGHDN and CDR2 FVKESK. The CDR3 protein is CASSQEVFGTGGRNEQFF. For the CDR3, the DNA is TGTGCCAGCAGCCAGGAGGTATTCGGGACAGGGGGCAGAAATGAGCAGTTCTTC.

This chain uses TRBV5-6 with TRBJ1-1; D possibly corresponds to TRBD1 (6 bases). From germline, CDR1 is SGHDT and CDR2 YYEEEE. The CDR3 has 16 residues. Trimming took off 4 bases at V and 1 base at J, with 17 bases between the two ends. CDR3 nucleotide sequence: TGTGCCAGCAGCGTGGTGGGGACAAGCCCGAACACTGAAGCTTTCTTT. The encoded protein is CASSVVGTSPNTEAFF.

The V call is TRBV30, the J call TRBJ1-4; the match to TRBD1 covers 8 bases. CDR1 GTSNPN and CDR2 SVGIG come from the germline V gene (reference sequence). The CDR3 spans 13 residues. Trimming removed 5 bases from V and 6 bases from J; junction bases left unmatched: 5. CDR3 coding DNA: TGTGCCTGGGGGCAGGGGGCGGATGAAAAACTGTTTTTT. This sequence encodes CAWGQGADEKLFF.

The chain is built from TRBV18 and TRBJ1-1; D uncertain. Germline CDR1 and CDR2: KGHSH and LQKENI. The CDR3 runs 14 residues. V was cut by 0 bases and J by 4 bases, with 9 bases left in between. CDR3 in amino acids: CASSPPRGSTEAFF. DNA for the CDR3: TGTGCCAGCTCACCACCGCGGGGTAGCACTGAAGCTTTCTTT.

The V and J genes are TRBV18 and TRBJ2-3; D is possibly TRBD2 (6 bases). Germline loops: CDR1 KGHSH, CDR2 LQKENI. This CDR3 has 14 residues. The V gene lost 1 base and the J gene lost 10 bases, with 15 bases spanning the gap. Here the CDR3 reads CASSPRDLSRAQYF. The CDR3 nucleotides are TGTGCCAGCTCACCACGGGACTTATCTCGTGCGCAGTATTTT.

This clone came up once. The chain combines TRBV25-1 with TRBJ2-1; D may be TRBD2 (5 bases). This CDR3 is built from 15 residues. Trimming removed 2 bases from V and 5 bases from J, with 13 bases in between. Germline V lookup: CDR1 MGHDK, CDR2 SYGVNS. The CDR3 reads CASSEGRFRDNEQFF. The CDR3 DNA reads as TGTGCCAGCAGTGAAGGGAGATTCCGGGACAATGAGCAGTTCTTC.

This clone was detected a few times. CDR3 in DNA: TGTGCCAGCAGCCAGATACAGGGGAAAAATTCACCCCTCCACTTT. Translation gives CASSQIQGKNSPLHF. V is TRBV3-1 (or the pseudogene TRBV3-2) and J is TRBJ1-6, with 7 bases aligning to TRBD1. The CDR3 runs 15 residues. V shed 3 bases, J shed 7 bases, and the junction held 6 bases outside the gene matches. Germline V lookup: CDR1 LGHDT, CDR2 YNNKEL (reference sequence).

The V and J genes are TRBV24-1 and TRBJ1-2; weak D call: TRBD1 (6 bases). Trimming removed 1 base from V and 2 bases from J, with 16 bases in between. Germline CDR1 KGHDR, CDR2 SFDVKD. This CDR3 is 17 amino acids long. The chain's CDR3 is CATSDFTSGRGNYGYTF. The CDR3 DNA reads as TGTGCCACCAGTGATTTCACGTCGGGCAGGGGAAACTATGGCTACACCTTC.

CDR3 protein: CASSSSADGNYGYTF. For the CDR3, the DNA is TGTGCCAGCAGCTCCAGCGCCGACGGTAACTATGGCTACACCTTC. This chain uses TRBV3-1 (or the pseudogene TRBV3-2) with TRBJ1-2; D is ambiguous. This CDR3 has 15 amino acids. V was clipped by 5 bases and J by 1 base, with 14 bases between them. Germline loops: CDR1 LGHDT, CDR2 YNNKEL (reference sequence).

This sequence joins TRBV6-5 and TRBJ2-7; D uncertain. This CDR3 has 13 amino acids. V shed 6 bases and J shed 4 bases, with 13 bases lying between them. Germline V gives CDR1 MNHEY, CDR2 SVGAGI. The CDR3 loop is CASSRQDRYEQYF. Here the CDR3 DNA reads TGTGCCAGCAGCCGACAAGATAGATACGAGCAGTACTTC.

As for this clone: The sample contains more than one DNA sequence encoding this CDR3. The rearrangement links TRBV9 to TRBJ1-1; D unclear. Per germline, CDR1 SGDLS and CDR2 YYNGEE. The length of the CDR3 is 14 residues. V gave up 0 bases and J gave up 5 bases, with 11 bases separating them. CDR3 DNA sequence: TGTGCCAGCAGCGTAGGCCCGGGTGGGACTGAAGCTTTCTTT. As protein: CASSVGPGGTEAFF.

This clone was recorded at least ten times. The chain joins TRBV7-6 to TRBJ1-6; D is unclear. CDR1 SGHVS and CDR2 FNYEAQ come from the germline V gene. This CDR3 comprises 14 residues. V lost 3 bases to trimming and J lost 7 bases, with 10 bases between them. CDR3 in DNA: TGTGCCAGCAGCTTGCTCATACAGAATTCACCCCTCCACTTT. Translation: CASSLLIQNSPLHF. Variable domain in full (rest from reference TRBV7-6 and TRBJ1-6): GAGVSQSPRYKVTKRGQDVALRCDPISGHVSLYWYRQALGQGPEFLTYFNYEAQQDKSGLPNDRFSAERPEGSISTLTIQRTEQRDSAMYRCASSLLIQNSPLHFGNGTRLTVT.

This clone was picked up one time. The chain recombines TRBV7-6 with TRBJ2-5, with TRBD1 as a possible D gene (5 bases). Germline CDR1 SGHVS, CDR2 FNYEAQ. CDR3 length: 12 residues. Deletions cut 6 bases from V and 7 bases from J, with 12 bases between. In DNA, the CDR3 is TGTGCCAGCAGAGGGGTCTCGGGGACCCAGTACTTC. Translated: CASRGVSGTQYF.

This chain joins TRBV6-5 and TRBJ1-3; the D is unclear. This CDR3 is 13 amino acids long. From germline, CDR1 is MNHEY and CDR2 SVGAGI. CDR3 DNA sequence: TGTGCAGCGAAGAGGTACTCTGGAAACACCATATATTTT. Translating it yields CAAKRYSGNTIYF.

The J gene is TRBJ2-5, the V gene TRBV25-1; TRBD2 matches at 10 bases. The CDR3 has 15 residues. V lost 1 base and J lost 4; bases outside the gene matches: 3. CDR1 and CDR2 from the germline V gene are MGHDK and SYGVNS. Here the CDR3 reads CASSESSGGGETQYF. The CDR3 nucleotides are TGTGCCAGCAGTGAATCGAGCGGGGGGGGAGAGACCCAGTACTTC.

The chain couples TRBV19 to TRBJ1-1; D may be TRBD1 (5 bases). CDR1 is LNHDA and CDR2 is SQIVND in the germline V gene (reference sequence). This CDR3 comprises 16 residues. V was clipped by 1 base and J by 4 bases, with 16 bases between them. In DNA form, the CDR3 reads TGTGCCAGTAGTATAGGGGCGGCAGGGAGGGCCACTGAAGCTTTCTTT. The encoded protein is CASSIGAAGRATEAFF.

The CDR3 sequence is CASSSSRGYGYTF. CDR3 bases: TGTGCCAGCAGCTCCTCACGGGGGTATGGCTACACCTTC. The chain links TRBV7-9 to TRBJ1-2; tentatively, D is TRBD1 (5 bases). The CDR3 length is 13 residues. V was cut by 4 bases and J by 5 bases, with 11 bases left in between. CDR1 and CDR2 from the germline V gene are SEHNR and FQNEAQ (reference sequence).

The chain links TRBV7-2 to TRBJ2-7, with 10 bases matching TRBD2. CDR3 length: 15 amino acids. The V segment lost 5 bases and the J segment 5 bases; nucleotides outside the gene matches: 9. In germline, CDR1 is SGHTA, CDR2 FQGNSA. The CDR3 loop reads CASSPHLAGGNEQYF. Here the CDR3 DNA reads TGTGCCAGCAGCCCCCACTTAGCGGGGGGTAACGAGCAGTACTTC.

The rearrangement joins TRBV6-5 to TRBJ1-1; D remains ambiguous. With 6 bases removed from V and 0 bases from J, the gap between germline ends came to 8 bases. This CDR3 has 13 amino acids. Germline V gives CDR1 MNHEY, CDR2 SVGAGI. Written as DNA, the CDR3 is TGTGCCAGCAGACTATACTTGAACACTGAAGCTTTCTTT. Translation: CASRLYLNTEAFF.

This chain connects TRBV7-2 to TRBJ1-3; the D is unclear. This CDR3 has 11 amino acids. Germline V gene sequence: CDR1 SGHTA, CDR2 FQGNSA. The V end lost 3 bases, the J end lost 9 bases, and 6 bases lay between the germline ends. The CDR3 DNA is TGTGCCAGCAGCTTGAGGAGCACCATATATTTT. This gives the protein CASSLRSTIYF.

The V gene is TRBV10-2, the J gene TRBJ2-6, with 7 nucleotides matching TRBD1. There are 19 residues in the CDR3. J lost 0 bases, V lost 3 bases, and 11 bases had no gene match. Germline CDR1 WSHSY, CDR2 SAAADI. CDR3: CASSESRDSFLSGANVLTF. The CDR3 region has the DNA TGCGCCAGCAGTGAAAGTCGGGACAGTTTTCTCTCTGGGGCCAACGTCCTGACTTTC.

V is TRBV27 and J is TRBJ2-1; D might be TRBD1 (6 bases). The CDR3 runs 14 residues. Trimming cost V 3 bases and J 7 bases, with 13 bases left between them. Germline loops: CDR1 MNHEY, CDR2 SMNVEV (reference sequence). The CDR3 loop is CASSFMGAQNEQFF. The CDR3 DNA follows: TGTGCCAGCAGTTTTATGGGGGCGCAAAATGAGCAGTTCTTC.

The V and J genes are TRBV18 and TRBJ2-3; the D gene is possibly TRBD2 (6 bases). Deletions cut 3 bases from V and 4 bases from J, with 11 bases between. CDR3 length: 14 residues. Germline assignment: CDR1 KGHSH and CDR2 LQKENI. CDR3 region: CASSPQGGPDTQYF. Written as DNA, the CDR3 is TGTGCCAGCTCACCGCAGGGAGGCCCAGATACGCAGTATTTT.

The rearrangement links TRBV30 to TRBJ2-7; the D is unclear. The CDR3 length is 11 residues. Germline V gene data show CDR1 as GTSNPN and CDR2 as SVGIG (reference sequence). V was shortened by 2 bases and J by 3 bases, with 5 bases between the two germline ends. The CDR3 loop is CAWSRSYEQYF. DNA of the CDR3: TGTGCCTGGAGTCGGAGCTACGAGCAGTACTTC.

The chain employs TRBV7-3 and TRBJ1-6; D is unclear. Trimming removed 2 bases from V and 8 bases from J, with 7 bases in between. This CDR3 contains 13 residues. Germline assignment: CDR1 SGHTA and CDR2 FQGTGA. CDR3 protein: CASSLLSDSPLHF. The CDR3 DNA is TGTGCCAGCAGCTTATTATCCGATTCACCCCTCCACTTT.